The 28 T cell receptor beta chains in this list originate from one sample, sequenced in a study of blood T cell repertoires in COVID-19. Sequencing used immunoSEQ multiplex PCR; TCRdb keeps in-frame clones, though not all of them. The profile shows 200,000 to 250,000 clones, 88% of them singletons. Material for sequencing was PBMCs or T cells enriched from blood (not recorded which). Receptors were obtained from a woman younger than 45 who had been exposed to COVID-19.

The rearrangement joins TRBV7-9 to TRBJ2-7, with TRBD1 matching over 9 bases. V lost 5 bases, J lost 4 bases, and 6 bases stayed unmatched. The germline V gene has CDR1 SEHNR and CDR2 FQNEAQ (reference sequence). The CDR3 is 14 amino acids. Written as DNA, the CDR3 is TGTGCCAGCAGCGATTTAGGGACAGGGTACGAGCAGTACTTC. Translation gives CASSDLGTGYEQYF. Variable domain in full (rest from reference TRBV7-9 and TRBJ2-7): DTGVSQNPRHKITKRGQNVTFRCDPISEHNRLYWYRQTLGQGPEFLTYFQNEAQLEKSRLLSDRFSAERPKGSFSTLEIQRTEQGDSAMYLCASSDLGTGYEQYFGPGTRLTVT.

In nucleotides, the CDR3 is TGTGCCAGCAGTGAAGCCCAGGGCCCCGGATACGAGCAGTACTTC. Translation: CASSEAQGPGYEQYF. The chain joins TRBV2 to TRBJ2-7, with D tentatively TRBD1 (5 bases). The germline V and J ends were trimmed by 0 bases and 4 bases, with 13 bases remaining between them. CDR3 size: 15 residues. Germline V CDR1 and CDR2: SNHLY, FYNNEI.

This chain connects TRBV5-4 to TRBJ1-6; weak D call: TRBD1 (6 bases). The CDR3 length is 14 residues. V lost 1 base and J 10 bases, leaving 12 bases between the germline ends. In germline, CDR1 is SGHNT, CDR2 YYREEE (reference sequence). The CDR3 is CASSLTGYFSPLHF. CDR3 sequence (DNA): TGTGCCAGCAGCTTGACAGGGTATTTCTCACCCCTCCACTTT. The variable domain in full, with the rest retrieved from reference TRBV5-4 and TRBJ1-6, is ETGVTQSPTHLIKTRGQQVTLRCSSQSGHNTVSWYQQALGQGPQFIFQYYREEENGRGNFPPRFSGLQFPNYSSELNVNALELDDSALYLCASSLTGYFSPLHFGNGTRLTVT.

CDR3 bases: TGTGCCAGCAGTGAATTGGGAGGGTCCGGACTTCGCACAGATACGCAGTATTTT. This codes for CASSELGGSGLRTDTQYF. V usage is TRBV25-1 and J usage is TRBJ2-3; TRBD2 aligns across 7 bases. From germline, CDR1 is MGHDK and CDR2 SYGVNS. This CDR3 contains 18 residues. Losses at the gene ends were 1 base for V and 1 base for J; bases not matched to a gene: 11. The full variable domain, completed using reference TRBV25-1 and TRBJ2-3, is EADIYQTPRYLVIGTGKKITLECSQTMGHDKMYWYQQDPGMELHLIHYSYGVNSTEKGDLSSESTVSRIRTEHFPLTLESARPSHTSQYLCASSELGGSGLRTDTQYFGPGTRLTVL.

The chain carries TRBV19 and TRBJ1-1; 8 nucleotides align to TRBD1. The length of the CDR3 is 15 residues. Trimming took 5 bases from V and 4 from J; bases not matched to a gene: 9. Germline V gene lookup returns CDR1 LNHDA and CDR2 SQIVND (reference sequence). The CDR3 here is CASSLDRGGATEAFF. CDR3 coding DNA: TGTGCCAGTAGTCTTGACAGGGGAGGGGCCACTGAAGCTTTCTTT.

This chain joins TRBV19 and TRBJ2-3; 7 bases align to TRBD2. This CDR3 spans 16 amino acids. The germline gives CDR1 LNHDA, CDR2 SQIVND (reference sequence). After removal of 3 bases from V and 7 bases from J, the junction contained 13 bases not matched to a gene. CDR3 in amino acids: CASSMRSGGSSNTQYF. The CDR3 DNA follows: TGTGCCAGTAGTATGAGGTCCGGCGGGAGCTCCAATACGCAGTATTTT.

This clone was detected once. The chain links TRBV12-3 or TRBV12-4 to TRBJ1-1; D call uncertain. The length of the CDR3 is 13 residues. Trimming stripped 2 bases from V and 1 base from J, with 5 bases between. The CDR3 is CASSLKQNTEAFF. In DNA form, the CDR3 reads TGTGCCAGCAGTTTAAAACAGAACACTGAAGCTTTCTTT.

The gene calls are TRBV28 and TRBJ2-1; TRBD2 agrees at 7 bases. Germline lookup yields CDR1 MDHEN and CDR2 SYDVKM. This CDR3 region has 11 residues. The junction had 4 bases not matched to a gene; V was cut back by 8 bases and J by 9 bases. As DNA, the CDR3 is TGTGCCAGCGAGGGAGGGCTTGAGCAGTTCTTC. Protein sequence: CASEGGLEQFF.

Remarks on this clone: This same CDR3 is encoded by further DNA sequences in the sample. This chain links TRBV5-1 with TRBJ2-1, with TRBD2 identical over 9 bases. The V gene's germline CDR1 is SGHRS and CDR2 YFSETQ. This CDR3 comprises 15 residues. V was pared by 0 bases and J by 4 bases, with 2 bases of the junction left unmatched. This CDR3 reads CASSLGLAEYNEQFF. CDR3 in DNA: TGCGCCAGCAGCTTGGGACTAGCGGAGTACAATGAGCAGTTCTTC.

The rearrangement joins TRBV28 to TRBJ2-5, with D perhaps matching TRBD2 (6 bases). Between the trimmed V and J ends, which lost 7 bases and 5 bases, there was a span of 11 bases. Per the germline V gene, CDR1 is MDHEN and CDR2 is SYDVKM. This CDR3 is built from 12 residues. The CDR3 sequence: CASTSVLETQYF. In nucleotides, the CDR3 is TGTGCCAGCACTAGCGTGTTGGAGACCCAGTACTTC.

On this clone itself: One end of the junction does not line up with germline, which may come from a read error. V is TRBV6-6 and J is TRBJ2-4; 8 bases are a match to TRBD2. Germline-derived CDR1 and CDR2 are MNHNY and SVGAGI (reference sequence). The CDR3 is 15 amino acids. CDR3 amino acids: CASSITSAAGGRGHF. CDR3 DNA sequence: TGTGCCAGCAGTATAACCAGTGCGGCGGGGGGCCGAGGTCACTTC.

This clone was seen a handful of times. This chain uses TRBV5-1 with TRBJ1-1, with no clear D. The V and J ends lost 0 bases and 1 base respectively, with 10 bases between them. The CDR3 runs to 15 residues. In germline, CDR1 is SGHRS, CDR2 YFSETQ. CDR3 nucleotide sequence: TGCGCCAGCAGCTTGGGGGCCTTTTCGAACACTGAAGCTTTCTTT. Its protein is CASSLGAFSNTEAFF.

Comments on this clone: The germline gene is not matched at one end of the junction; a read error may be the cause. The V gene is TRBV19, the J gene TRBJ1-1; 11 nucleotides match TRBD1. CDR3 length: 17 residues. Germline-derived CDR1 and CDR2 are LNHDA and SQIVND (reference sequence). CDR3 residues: CASSREDRGLLNAEAFF. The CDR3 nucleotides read TGTGCCAGTAGTAGGGAGGACAGGGGGCTTTTGAACGCTGAAGCTTTCTTT.

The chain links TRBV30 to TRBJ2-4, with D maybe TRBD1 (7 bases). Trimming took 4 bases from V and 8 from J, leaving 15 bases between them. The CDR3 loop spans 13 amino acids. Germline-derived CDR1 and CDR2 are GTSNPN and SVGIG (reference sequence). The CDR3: CAWKSQGGYIQYF. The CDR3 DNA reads TGTGCCTGGAAGAGTCAGGGGGGATACATTCAGTACTTC.

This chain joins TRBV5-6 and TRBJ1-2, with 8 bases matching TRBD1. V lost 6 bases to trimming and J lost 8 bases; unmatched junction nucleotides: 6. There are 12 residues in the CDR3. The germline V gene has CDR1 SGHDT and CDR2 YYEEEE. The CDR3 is CASTRTGLGYTF. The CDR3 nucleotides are TGTGCCAGCACCCGGACAGGGCTGGGCTACACCTTC.

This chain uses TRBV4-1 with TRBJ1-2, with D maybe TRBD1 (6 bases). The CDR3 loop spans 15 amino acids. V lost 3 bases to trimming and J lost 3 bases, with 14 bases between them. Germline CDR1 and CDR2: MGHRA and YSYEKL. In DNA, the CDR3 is TGCGCCAGCAGCCACCGGGGCCAGGGGCACTATGGCTACACCTTC. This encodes CASSHRGQGHYGYTF.

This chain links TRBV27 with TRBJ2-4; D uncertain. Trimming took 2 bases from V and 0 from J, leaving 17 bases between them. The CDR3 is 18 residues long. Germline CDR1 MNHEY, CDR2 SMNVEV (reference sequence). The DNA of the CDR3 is TGTGCCAGCAGTTTAGTGACACAAAGCCGGCTAGCCAAAAACATTCAGTACTTC. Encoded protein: CASSLVTQSRLAKNIQYF.

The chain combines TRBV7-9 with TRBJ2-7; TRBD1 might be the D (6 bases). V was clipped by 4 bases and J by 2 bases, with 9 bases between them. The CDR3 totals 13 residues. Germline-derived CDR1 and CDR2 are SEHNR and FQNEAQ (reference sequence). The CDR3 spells CASSSRDTYEQYF. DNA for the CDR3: TGTGCCAGCAGCTCTCGGGACACCTACGAGCAGTACTTC.

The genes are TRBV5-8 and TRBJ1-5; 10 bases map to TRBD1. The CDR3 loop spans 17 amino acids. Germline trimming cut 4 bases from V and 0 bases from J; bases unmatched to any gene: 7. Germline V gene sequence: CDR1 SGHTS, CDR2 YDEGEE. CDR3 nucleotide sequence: TGTGCCAGCAGCGGCCGGGACAGGGGCGTTAGCAATCAGCCCCAGCATTTT. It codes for CASSGRDRGVSNQPQHF.

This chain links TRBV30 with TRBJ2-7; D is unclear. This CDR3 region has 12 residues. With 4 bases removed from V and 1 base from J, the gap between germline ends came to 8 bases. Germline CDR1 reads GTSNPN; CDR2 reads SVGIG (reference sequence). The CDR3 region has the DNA TGTGCCTGGACTCACGGTTCCTACGAGCAGTACTTC. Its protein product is CAWTHGSYEQYF.

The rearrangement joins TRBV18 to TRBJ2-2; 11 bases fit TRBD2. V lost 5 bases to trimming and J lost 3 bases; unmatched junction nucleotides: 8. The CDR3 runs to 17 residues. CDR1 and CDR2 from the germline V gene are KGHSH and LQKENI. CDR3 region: CASSAITSGSHTGELFF. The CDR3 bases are TGTGCCAGCTCAGCGATCACTAGCGGGAGTCACACCGGGGAGCTGTTTTTT.

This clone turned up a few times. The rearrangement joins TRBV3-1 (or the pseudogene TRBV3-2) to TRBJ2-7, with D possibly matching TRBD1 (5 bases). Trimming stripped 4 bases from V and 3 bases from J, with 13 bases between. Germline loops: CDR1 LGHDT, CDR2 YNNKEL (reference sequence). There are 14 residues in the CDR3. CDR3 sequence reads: CASSPFQGFYEQYF. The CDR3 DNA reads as TGTGCCAGCAGCCCCTTTCAGGGATTCTACGAGCAGTACTTC.

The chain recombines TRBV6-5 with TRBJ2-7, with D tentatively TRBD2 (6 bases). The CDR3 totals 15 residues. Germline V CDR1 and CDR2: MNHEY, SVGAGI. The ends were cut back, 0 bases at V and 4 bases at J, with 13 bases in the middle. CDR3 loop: CASSYSPAGRYEQYF. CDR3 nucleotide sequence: TGTGCCAGCAGTTACTCCCCAGCAGGGAGGTACGAGCAGTACTTC.

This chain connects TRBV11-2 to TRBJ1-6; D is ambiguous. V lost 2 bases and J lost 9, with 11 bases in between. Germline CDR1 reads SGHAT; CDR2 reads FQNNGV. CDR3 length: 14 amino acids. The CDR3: CASSLLAGASPLHF. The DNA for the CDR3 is TGTGCCAGCAGCTTACTGGCGGGAGCTTCACCCCTCCACTTT.

The CDR3 protein is CASSQEQGYGNTIYF. In DNA form, the CDR3 reads TGTGCCAGCAGCCAAGAACAGGGATATGGAAACACCATATATTTT. V usage is TRBV3-1 (or the pseudogene TRBV3-2) and J usage is TRBJ1-3; TRBD1 might be the D (6 bases). This CDR3 has 15 amino acids. Trimming cost V 0 bases and J 3 bases, with 9 bases left between them. CDR1 and CDR2 (germline): LGHDT, YNNKEL (reference sequence).

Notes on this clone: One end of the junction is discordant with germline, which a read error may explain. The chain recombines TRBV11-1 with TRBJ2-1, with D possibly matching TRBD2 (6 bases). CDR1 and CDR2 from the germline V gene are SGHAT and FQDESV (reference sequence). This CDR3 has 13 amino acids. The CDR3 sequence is CASSLVRGTEEFF. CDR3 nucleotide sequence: TGTGCCAGCAGCTTAGTCCGGGGGACTGAGGAGTTCTTC.

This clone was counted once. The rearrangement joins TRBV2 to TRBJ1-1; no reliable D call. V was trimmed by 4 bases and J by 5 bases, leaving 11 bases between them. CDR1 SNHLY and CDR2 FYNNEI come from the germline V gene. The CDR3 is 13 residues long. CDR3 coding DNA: TGTGCCAGCAGTGTTGATGGCAGGACTGAAGCTTTCTTT. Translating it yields CASSVDGRTEAFF.

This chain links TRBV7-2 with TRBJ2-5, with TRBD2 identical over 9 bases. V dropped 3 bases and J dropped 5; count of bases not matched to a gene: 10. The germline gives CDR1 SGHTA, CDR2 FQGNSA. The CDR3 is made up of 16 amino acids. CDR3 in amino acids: CASSLTLSGRTETQYF. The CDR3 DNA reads TGTGCCAGCAGCTTGACCCTTAGCGGGAGAACGGAGACCCAGTACTTC.